One T cell receptor beta chain is described in this entry. Sequencing used immunoSEQ multiplex PCR; TCRdb keeps in-frame clones, though not all of them. The sample records tens of thousands of clones, about 90% being singletons. The data originate from a study of control samples from healthy donors and cancer patients. This TCR came from a middle-aged man in good health. Sequencing input: blood.

The CDR3 DNA reads as TGTGCCAGCTCTCCCACAGAGGAGGAGCTGTTTTTT. It codes for CASSPTEEELFF. The chain carries TRBV18 and TRBJ2-2, with D uncertain. CDR3 length: 12 residues. Germline V gene data show CDR1 as KGHSH and CDR2 as LQKENI. Trimming left V 6 bases short and J 10 bases short, with 12 bases between.